Sequencing of this T cell receptor (beta chain) was carried out in a study of spatial heterogeneity in lung cancer. Study in general: Each unique TCR and UMI combination was seen more than ten times on average in raw reads.

A word on this clonotype: Its antigen remains unidentified.

Overall study findings and caveats: Resection blood, more than follow-up blood, showed ubiquitous expanded tumor TCRs.

Each CDR3 protein gets one entry after TCRdb re-called the 5' RACE reads with MiXCR. The table lists roughly 79,000 distinct CDR3 sequences, around an eighth of them singletons, with 4.6% in the top ten. Germline CDR1 is GTSNPN and CDR2 is SVGIG (reference sequence). This CDR3 has 12 residues. Trimming cost V 2 bases and J 14 bases; bases outside gene matches: 8. Time point of the sample: sample taken at primary tumor resection. Whole RNA, isolated from tumor, nontumor lung or frozen PBMC, was sequenced without prior sorting. This clonotype was obtained from a male donor with early-stage non-small cell lung cancer. The V and J genes are TRBV30 and TRBJ2-1; 8 bases match TRBD1. This material consisted of PBMCs, taken at surgery. This CDR3 is CAWSPQGAREFF. CDR3 bases: TGTGCCTGGAGTCCGCAGGGGGCTAGGGAGTTCTTC.